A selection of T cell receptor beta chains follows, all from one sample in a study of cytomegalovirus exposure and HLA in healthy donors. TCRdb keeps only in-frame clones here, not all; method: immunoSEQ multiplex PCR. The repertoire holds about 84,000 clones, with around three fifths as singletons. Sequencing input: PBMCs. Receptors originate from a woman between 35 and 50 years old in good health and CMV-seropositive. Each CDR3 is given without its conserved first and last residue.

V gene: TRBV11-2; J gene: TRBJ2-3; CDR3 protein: ASSLIGGVGQGLADTQY
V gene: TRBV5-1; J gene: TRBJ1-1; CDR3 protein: ASRGVGSVNTEAF
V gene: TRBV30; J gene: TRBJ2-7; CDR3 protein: AWSKRGSRHYEQY
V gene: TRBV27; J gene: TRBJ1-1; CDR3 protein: ASSFNRGDTEAF
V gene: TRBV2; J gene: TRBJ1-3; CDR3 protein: ASSVSGNSGNTIY
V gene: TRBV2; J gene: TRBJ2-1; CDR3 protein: ASSPGGAGNEQF
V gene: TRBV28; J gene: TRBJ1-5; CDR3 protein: ASGGVRTNQPQH
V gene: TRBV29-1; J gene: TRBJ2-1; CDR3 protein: SVVQGSIAHLGNRYNEQF
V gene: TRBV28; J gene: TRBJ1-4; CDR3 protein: ASSGLYEKLF
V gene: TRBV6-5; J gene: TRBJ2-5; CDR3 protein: ATVYSETQY
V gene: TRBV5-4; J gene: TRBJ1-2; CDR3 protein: ASSPRQGATVNYGYT
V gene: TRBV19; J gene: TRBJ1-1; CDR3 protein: ASSIDRYRVNTEAF
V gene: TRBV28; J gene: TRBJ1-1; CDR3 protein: ASSWQGLNTEAF
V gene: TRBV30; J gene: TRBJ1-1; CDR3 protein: AWSVQGRVNTEAF
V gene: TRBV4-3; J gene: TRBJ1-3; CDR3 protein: ASSQPGGAGNTIY
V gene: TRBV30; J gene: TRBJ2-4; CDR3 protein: AWEDEAKNIQY
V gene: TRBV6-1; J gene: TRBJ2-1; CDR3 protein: ASSLTQGHEQF
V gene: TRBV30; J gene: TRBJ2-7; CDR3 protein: AWSAGAEQY
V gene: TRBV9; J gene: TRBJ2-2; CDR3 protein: ASSVTSEGGELF
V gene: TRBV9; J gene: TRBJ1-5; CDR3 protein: ASSATGEGQPQH
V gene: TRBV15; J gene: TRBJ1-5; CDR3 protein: ATSKGTNQPQH
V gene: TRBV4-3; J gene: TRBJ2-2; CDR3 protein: ASSPILSGELF
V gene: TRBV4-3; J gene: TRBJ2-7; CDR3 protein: ASSQDPTSYYEQY
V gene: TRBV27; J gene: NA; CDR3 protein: ASSLSLTGSSYEQY
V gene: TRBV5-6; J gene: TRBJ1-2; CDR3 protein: ASSLVQGGYT
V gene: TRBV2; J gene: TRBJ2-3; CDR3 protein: ASSEGLVPNTQY
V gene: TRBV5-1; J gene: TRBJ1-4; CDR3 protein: ASSLAAGPNEKLF
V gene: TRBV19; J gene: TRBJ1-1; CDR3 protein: ASSIGGWNTEAF